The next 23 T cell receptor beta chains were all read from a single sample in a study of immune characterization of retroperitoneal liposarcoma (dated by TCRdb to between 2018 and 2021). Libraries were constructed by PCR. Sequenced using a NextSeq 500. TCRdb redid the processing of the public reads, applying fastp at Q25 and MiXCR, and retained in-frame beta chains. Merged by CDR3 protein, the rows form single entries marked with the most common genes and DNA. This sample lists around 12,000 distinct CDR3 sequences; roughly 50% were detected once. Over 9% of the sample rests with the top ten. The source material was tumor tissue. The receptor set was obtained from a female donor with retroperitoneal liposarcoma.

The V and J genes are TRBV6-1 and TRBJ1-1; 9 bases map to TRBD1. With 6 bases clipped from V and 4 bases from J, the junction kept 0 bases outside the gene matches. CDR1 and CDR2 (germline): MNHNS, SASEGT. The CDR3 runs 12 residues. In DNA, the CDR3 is TGTGCCAGCAGGACAGGGGGCACTGAAGCTTTCTTT. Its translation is CASRTGGTEAFF.

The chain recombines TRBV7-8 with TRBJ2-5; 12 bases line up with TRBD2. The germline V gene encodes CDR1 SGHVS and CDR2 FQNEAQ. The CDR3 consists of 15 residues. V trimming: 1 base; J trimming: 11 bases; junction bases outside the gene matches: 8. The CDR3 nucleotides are TGTGCCAGCAGCTTAGAGGGACTAGCGGGTTGGGAGCAGTACTTC. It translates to CASSLEGLAGWEQYF.

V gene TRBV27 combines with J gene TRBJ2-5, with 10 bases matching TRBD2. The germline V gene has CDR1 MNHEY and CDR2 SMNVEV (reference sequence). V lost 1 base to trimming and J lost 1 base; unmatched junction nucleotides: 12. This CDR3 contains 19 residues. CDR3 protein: CASSLLPLSTSGPQETQYF. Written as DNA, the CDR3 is TGTGCCAGCAGTTTATTGCCCCTTTCGACTAGCGGGCCCCAAGAGACCCAGTACTTC.

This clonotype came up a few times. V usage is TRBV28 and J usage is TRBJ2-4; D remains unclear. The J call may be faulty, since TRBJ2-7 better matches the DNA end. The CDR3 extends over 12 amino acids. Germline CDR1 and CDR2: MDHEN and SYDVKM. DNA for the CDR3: TGTGCCAGCAGTTCCAGAAGATACGAGCAGTACTTC. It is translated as CASSSRRYEQYF.

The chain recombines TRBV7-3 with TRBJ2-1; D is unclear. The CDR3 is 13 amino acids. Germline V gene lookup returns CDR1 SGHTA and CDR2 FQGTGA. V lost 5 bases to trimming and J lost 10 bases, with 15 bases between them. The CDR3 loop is CASSNSPGNEQFF. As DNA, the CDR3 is TGTGCCAGCAGCAACTCCCCGGGCAACGAGCAGTTCTTC.

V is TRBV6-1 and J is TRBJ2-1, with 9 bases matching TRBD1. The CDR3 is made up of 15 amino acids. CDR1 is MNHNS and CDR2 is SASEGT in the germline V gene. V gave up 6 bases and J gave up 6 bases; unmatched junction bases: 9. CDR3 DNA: TGTGCCAGCAGGTACAGGGGGCGGTCGGCCAATGAGCAGTTCTTC. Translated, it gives CASRYRGRSANEQFF.

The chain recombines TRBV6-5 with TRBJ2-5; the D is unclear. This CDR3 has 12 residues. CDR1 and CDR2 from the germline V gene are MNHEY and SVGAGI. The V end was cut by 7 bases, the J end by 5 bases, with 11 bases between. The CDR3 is CASTQDFETQYF. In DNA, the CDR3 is TGTGCCAGCACCCAAGATTTTGAGACCCAGTACTTC.

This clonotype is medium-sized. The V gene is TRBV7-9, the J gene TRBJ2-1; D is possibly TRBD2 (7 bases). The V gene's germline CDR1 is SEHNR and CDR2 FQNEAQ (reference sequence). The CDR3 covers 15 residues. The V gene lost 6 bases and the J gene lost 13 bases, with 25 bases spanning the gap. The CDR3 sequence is CASSKGGAFKETQFF. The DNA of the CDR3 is TGTGCCAGCAGTAAAGGGGGGGCTTTCAAGGAGACCCAGTTCTTC.

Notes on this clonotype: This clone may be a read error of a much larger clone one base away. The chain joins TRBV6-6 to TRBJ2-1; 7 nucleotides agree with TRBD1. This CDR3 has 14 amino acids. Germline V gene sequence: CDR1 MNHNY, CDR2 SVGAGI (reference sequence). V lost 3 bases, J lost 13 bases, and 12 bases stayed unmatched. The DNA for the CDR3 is TGTGCCAGCAGTTATGGGGGACAGACAAACATTCAGTTCTTC. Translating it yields CASSYGGQTNIQFF.

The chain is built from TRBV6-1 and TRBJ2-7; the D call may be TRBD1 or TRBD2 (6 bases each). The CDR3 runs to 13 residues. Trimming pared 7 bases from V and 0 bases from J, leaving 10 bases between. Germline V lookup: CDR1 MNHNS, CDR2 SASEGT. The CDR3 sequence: CASMGGSSYEQYF. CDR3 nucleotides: TGTGCCAGCATGGGGGGCAGCTCCTACGAGCAGTACTTC.

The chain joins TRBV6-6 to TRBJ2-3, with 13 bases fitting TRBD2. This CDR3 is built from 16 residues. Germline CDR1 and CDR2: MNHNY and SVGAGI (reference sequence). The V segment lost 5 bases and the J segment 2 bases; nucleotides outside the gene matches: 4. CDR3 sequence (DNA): TGTGCCAGCAGTCCAGGACTAGCGGGAGTCACAGATACGCAGTATTTT. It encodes CASSPGLAGVTDTQYF.

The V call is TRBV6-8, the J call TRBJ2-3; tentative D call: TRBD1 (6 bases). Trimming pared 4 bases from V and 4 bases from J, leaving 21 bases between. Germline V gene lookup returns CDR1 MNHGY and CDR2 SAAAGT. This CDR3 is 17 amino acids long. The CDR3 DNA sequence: TGTGCCAGCAGTTTTTCTATAGGGGGAAGATCCTCAGATACGCAGTATTTT. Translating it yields CASSFSIGGRSSDTQYF.

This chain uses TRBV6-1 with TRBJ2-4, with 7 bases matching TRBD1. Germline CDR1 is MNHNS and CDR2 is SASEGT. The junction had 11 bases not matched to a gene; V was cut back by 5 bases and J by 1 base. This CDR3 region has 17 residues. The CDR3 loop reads CASSTIRGLGAKNIQYF. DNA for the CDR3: TGTGCCAGCAGTACAATTAGGGGGCTCGGGGCCAAAAACATTCAGTACTTC.

The DNA of the CDR3 is TGTGCCAGCAGCTTTCGGGGGGCTGTCTATGGCTACACCTTC. Amino acids: CASSFRGAVYGYTF. The rearrangement links TRBV7-2 to TRBJ1-2; D perhaps matches TRBD1 (6 bases). V was trimmed by 3 bases and J by 4 bases, leaving 12 bases between them. Germline CDR1 SGHTA, CDR2 FQGNSA. The CDR3 runs to 14 residues.

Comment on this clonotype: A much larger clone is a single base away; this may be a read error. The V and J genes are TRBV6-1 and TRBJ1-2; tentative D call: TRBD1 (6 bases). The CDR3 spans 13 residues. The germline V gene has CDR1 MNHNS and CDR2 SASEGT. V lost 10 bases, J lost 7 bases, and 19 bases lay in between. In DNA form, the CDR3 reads TGTGCCAACAGGCCTGACAGGTTAGGTGGCTACACCTTC. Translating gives CANRPDRLGGYTF.

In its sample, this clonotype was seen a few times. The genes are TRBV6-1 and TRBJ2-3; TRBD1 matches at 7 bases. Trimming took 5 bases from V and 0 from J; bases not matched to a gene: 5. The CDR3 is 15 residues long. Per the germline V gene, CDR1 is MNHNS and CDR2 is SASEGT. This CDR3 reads CASSYRGSSTDTQYF. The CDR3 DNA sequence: TGTGCCAGCAGTTACAGGGGTTCTAGCACAGATACGCAGTATTTT.

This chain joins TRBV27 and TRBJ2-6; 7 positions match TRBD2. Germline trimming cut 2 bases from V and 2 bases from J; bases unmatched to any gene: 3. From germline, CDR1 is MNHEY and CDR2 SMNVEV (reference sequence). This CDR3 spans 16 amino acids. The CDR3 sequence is CASSLSRGAGANVLTF. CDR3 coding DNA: TGTGCCAGCAGTTTAAGTCGGGGGGCTGGGGCCAACGTCCTGACTTTC.

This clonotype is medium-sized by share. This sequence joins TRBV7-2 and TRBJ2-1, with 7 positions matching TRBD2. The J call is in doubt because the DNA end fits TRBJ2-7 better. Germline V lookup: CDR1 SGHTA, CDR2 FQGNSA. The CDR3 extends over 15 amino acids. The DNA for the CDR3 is TGTGCCAGCAGCTTATCTAGCGGAGACCACAATGAGCAGTACTTC. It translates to CASSLSSGDHNEQYF.

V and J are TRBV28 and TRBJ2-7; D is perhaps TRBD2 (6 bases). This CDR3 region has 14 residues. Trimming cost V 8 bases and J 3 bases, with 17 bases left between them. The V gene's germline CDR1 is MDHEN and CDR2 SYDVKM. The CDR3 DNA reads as TGTGCCAGCCGCTACCGAATGGGGGGCTACGAGCAGTACTTC. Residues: CASRYRMGGYEQYF.

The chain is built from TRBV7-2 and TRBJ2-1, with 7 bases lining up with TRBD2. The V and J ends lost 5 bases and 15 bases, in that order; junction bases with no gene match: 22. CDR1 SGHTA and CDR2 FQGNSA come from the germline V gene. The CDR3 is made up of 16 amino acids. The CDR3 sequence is CASSPNLAGGRETPFF. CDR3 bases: TGTGCCAGCAGCCCAAATTTGGCGGGTGGGAGGGAGACCCCGTTCTTC. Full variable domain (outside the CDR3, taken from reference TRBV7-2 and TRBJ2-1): GAGVSQSPSNKVTEKGKDVELRCDPISGHTALYWYRQSLGQGLEFLIYFQGNSAPDKSGLPSDRFSAERTGGSVSTLTIQRTQQEDSAVYLCASSPNLAGGRETPFFGPGTRLTVL.

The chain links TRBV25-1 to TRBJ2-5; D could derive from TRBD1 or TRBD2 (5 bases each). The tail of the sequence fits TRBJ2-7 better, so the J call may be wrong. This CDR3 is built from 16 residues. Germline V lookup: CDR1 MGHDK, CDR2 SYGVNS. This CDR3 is CASSASLGPLAYEQYF. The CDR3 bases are TGTGCCAGCAGTGCATCCTTGGGACCACTAGCCTACGAGCAGTACTTC.

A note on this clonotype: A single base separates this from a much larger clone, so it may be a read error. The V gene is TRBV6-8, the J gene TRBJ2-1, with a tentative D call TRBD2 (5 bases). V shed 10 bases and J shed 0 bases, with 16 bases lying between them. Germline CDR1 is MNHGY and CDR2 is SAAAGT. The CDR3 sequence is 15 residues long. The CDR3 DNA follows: TGTGCCACCCGAAACGGGGATAGCTCCTACAATGAGCAGTTCTTC. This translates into CATRNGDSSYNEQFF.

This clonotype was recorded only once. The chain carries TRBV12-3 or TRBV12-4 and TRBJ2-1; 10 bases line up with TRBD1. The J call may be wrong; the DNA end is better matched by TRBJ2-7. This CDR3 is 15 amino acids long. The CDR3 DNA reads TGTGCCAGCAGCCAAGGGACAGGGGTGGGCAATGAGCAGTACTTC. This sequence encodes CASSQGTGVGNEQYF.